These 27 T cell receptor beta chains share one sample of origin, sequenced in a study of T cell responses to AZD1222 COVID-19 vaccine. Sequenced by immunoSEQ multiplex PCR; TCRdb stores in-frame clones only, minus some. The sample records roughly 99,000 clones, 75% to 95% being singletons. The sample was peripheral blood, taken 28 days after the second AZD1222 dose. The receptor set was obtained from an adult who received the AZD1222 COVID-19 vaccine.

The rearrangement joins TRBV6-1 to TRBJ2-3, with a weak D call TRBD2 (5 bases). Per the germline V gene, CDR1 is MNHNS and CDR2 is SASEGT. This CDR3 contains 15 residues. V was shortened by 2 bases and J by 0 bases, with 9 bases between the two germline ends. CDR3 sequence: CASSERWESTDTQYF. The CDR3 nucleotides are TGTGCCAGCAGTGAAAGGTGGGAGAGCACAGATACGCAGTATTTT.

The DNA of the CDR3 is TGCAGCCCTCGACTATCCAACTCCTACAATGAGCAGTTCTTC. Its protein product is CSPRLSNSYNEQFF. V is TRBV29-1 and J is TRBJ2-1; D perhaps matches TRBD2 (5 bases). The CDR3 contains 14 residues. Germline CDR1 and CDR2: SQVTM and ANQGSEA. Trimming pared 8 bases from V and 0 bases from J, leaving 14 bases between.

This clone was counted only a few times. The rearrangement links TRBV5-1 to TRBJ1-5, with 8 nucleotides matching TRBD1. Germline V gene sequence: CDR1 SGHRS, CDR2 YFSETQ. Trimming removed 0 bases from V and 6 bases from J; junction bases left unmatched: 5. CDR3 size: 15 residues. CDR3 loop: CASSLGQGPSQPQHF. CDR3 DNA sequence: TGCGCCAGCAGCTTGGGACAGGGGCCCTCTCAGCCCCAGCATTTT.

V gene TRBV4-3 combines with J gene TRBJ1-4; D is undetermined. The CDR3 runs to 13 residues. V was cut by 4 bases and J by 4 bases, with 7 bases left in between. Germline CDR1 and CDR2: LGHNA and YSLEER. CDR3 residues: CASSLGLNEKLFF. The DNA for the CDR3 is TGCGCCAGCAGCCTCGGTCTTAATGAAAAACTGTTTTTT.

The rearrangement links TRBV12-3 or TRBV12-4 to TRBJ1-4; 7 positions agree with TRBD1. This CDR3 is built from 13 residues. Unmatched junction bases numbered 3, after V lost 8 bases and J lost 3 bases. CDR3 sequence: CASGGQPNEKLFF. The CDR3 DNA is TGTGCCAGCGGGGGACAGCCTAATGAAAAACTGTTTTTT.

CDR3: CASSWARTGGWEQYF. The CDR3 nucleotides are TGTGCCAGCAGTTGGGCACGGACAGGGGGTTGGGAGCAGTACTTC. The chain uses TRBV27 and TRBJ2-7; 10 bases agree with TRBD1. Germline-derived CDR1 and CDR2 are MNHEY and SMNVEV (reference sequence). The J segment lost 7 bases and the V segment lost 4 bases, leaving 10 bases of the junction unmatched. The CDR3 extends over 15 amino acids.

The CDR3 DNA reads as TGCGCCAGCAGCACCCACCAAGGACAGGGGGCGAATGAGCAGTTCTTC. It encodes CASSTHQGQGANEQFF. The V and J genes are TRBV4-1 and TRBJ2-1, with 11 bases lining up with TRBD1. V was clipped by 5 bases and J by 7 bases; unmatched bases: 10. CDR3 length equals 16 residues. The germline V gene encodes CDR1 MGHRA and CDR2 YSYEKL.

The genes are TRBV5-4 and TRBJ2-2; no clear D. The CDR3 is 12 residues long. CDR1 SGHNT and CDR2 YYREEE come from the germline V gene (reference sequence). The ends were cut back, 9 bases at V and 7 bases at J, with 13 bases in the middle. CDR3 protein: CATLSRVGELFF. In nucleotides, the CDR3 is TGTGCCACCCTTAGTAGGGTCGGGGAGCTGTTTTTT. Complete variable domain (other parts from reference TRBV5-4 and TRBJ2-2): ETGVTQSPTHLIKTRGQQVTLRCSSQSGHNTVSWYQQALGQGPQFIFQYYREEENGRGNFPPRFSGLQFPNYSSELNVNALELDDSALYLCATLSRVGELFFGEGSRLTVL.

V gene TRBV4-1 combines with J gene TRBJ2-3; 11 bases line up with TRBD2. The V segment lost 3 bases and the J segment 5 bases; nucleotides outside the gene matches: 7. Germline CDR1 MGHRA, CDR2 YSYEKL. This CDR3 contains 16 residues. CDR3 bases: TGCGCCAGCAGCCACCCCGAAGGACTAGCGGGAGATACGCAGTATTTT. It encodes CASSHPEGLAGDTQYF.

This rearrangement joins TRBV30 to TRBJ2-7, with D possibly being TRBD2 (7 bases). V lost 2 bases, J lost 6 bases, and 14 bases lay in between. Germline lookup yields CDR1 GTSNPN and CDR2 SVGIG (reference sequence). The CDR3 spans 13 residues. The CDR3 DNA is TGTGCCTGGAGTACAGGGAGGGACCTCGAGCAGTACTTC. Translating gives CAWSTGRDLEQYF.

This clone occurred a few times. The V gene is TRBV9, the J gene TRBJ2-2, with D possibly being TRBD1 or TRBD2 (5 bases each). This CDR3 comprises 15 residues. In germline, CDR1 is SGDLS, CDR2 YYNGEE. V was pared by 0 bases and J by 5 bases, with 11 bases between. CDR3 residues: CASSVVDRGTGELFF. The CDR3 nucleotides are TGTGCCAGCAGCGTAGTAGACAGAGGGACCGGGGAGCTGTTTTTT.

The chain uses TRBV9 and TRBJ1-4; TRBD1 might be the D (5 bases). V lost 0 bases and J 3 bases, leaving 9 bases between the germline ends. The germline V gene encodes CDR1 SGDLS and CDR2 YYNGEE. The CDR3 runs 15 residues. The CDR3 sequence: CASSVGGRANEKLFF. The CDR3 DNA reads TGTGCCAGCAGCGTAGGGGGCAGGGCTAATGAAAAACTGTTTTTT.

J is TRBJ1-6 and V is TRBV30; tentative D call: TRBD1 (6 bases). In germline, CDR1 is GTSNPN, CDR2 SVGIG (reference sequence). The CDR3 spans 15 residues. Trimming shortened V by 0 bases and J by 7 bases, and 13 bases separated the two germline ends. The CDR3 coding sequence is TGTGCCTGGAGTGTACGATGGACAGAGAATTCACCCCTCCACTTT. The encoded protein is CAWSVRWTENSPLHF. The variable domain in full, with the rest retrieved from reference TRBV30 and TRBJ1-6, is SQTIHQWPATLVQPVGSPLSLECTVEGTSNPNLYWYRQAAGRGLQLLFYSVGIGQISSEVPQNLSASRPQDRQFILSSKKLLLSDSGFYLCAWSVRWTENSPLHFGNGTRLTVT.

This rearrangement joins TRBV6-5 to TRBJ1-5, with D possibly matching TRBD1 (5 bases). Germline loops: CDR1 MNHEY, CDR2 SVGAGI. Trimming took 9 bases from V and 6 from J, leaving 12 bases between them. The CDR3 consists of 12 residues. The CDR3 bases are TGTGCCAGTGGGGCTAGGGGTCAGCCCCAGCATTTT. It yields the protein CASGARGQPQHF.

The V call is TRBV4-1, the J call TRBJ1-1; D is ambiguous. Trimming stripped 0 bases from V and 1 base from J, with 9 bases between. CDR3 length: 15 residues. Germline CDR1 and CDR2: MGHRA and YSYEKL. The DNA of the CDR3 is TGCGCCAGCAGCCAAGATTTTAGCTGGAACACTGAAGCTTTCTTT. Its protein product is CASSQDFSWNTEAFF.

The chain is built from TRBV5-1 and TRBJ2-2, with TRBD2 matching 10 bases. The CDR3 extends over 17 amino acids. Germline assignment: CDR1 SGHRS and CDR2 YFSETQ. Trimming at V came to 4 bases and at J to 2 bases, leaving 8 bases not matched to a gene. The CDR3 DNA reads TGCGCCAGCAGCCGATCTAGCGGGAGCAGTAACACCGGGGAGCTGTTTTTT. This codes for CASSRSSGSSNTGELFF. Supplemented by reference TRBV5-1 and TRBJ2-2, the full variable domain reads KAGVTQTPRYLIKTRGQQVTLSCSPISGHRSVSWYQQTPGQGLQFLFEYFSETQRNKGNFPGRFSGRQFSNSRSEMNVSTLELGDSALYLCASSRSSGSSNTGELFFGEGSRLTVL.

CDR3: CASSTGSASITEAFF. CDR3 nucleotide sequence: TGTGCCAGTAGCACAGGGTCCGCATCGATCACTGAAGCTTTCTTT. This chain uses TRBV19 with TRBJ1-1; maybe TRBD1 (6 bases). The ends were cut back, 6 bases at V and 4 bases at J, with 18 bases in the middle. The germline gives CDR1 LNHDA, CDR2 SQIVND (reference sequence). The CDR3 runs to 15 residues.

This rearrangement joins TRBV13 to TRBJ1-6; D gene ambiguous. The CDR3 is made up of 14 amino acids. Trimming removed 2 bases at V and 10 bases at J, with 12 bases between. Looked up from germline, CDR1 is PRHDT and CDR2 is FYEKMQ (reference sequence). The CDR3 loop reads CASSLPQAGSPLHF. CDR3 in DNA: TGTGCCAGCAGCTTACCGCAGGCCGGATCACCCCTCCACTTT.

Written as DNA, the CDR3 is TGCGCCAGCAGTGAGAGGGACAGAATGAACACTGAAGCTTTCTTT. As protein: CASSERDRMNTEAFF. The rearrangement uses TRBV10-2 and TRBJ1-1, with 7 positions matching TRBD1. Per the germline V gene, CDR1 is WSHSY and CDR2 is SAAADI. J lost 0 bases, V lost 2 bases, and 3 bases had no gene match. The CDR3 runs 15 residues.

This clone was recorded a few times. The rearrangement joins TRBV9 to TRBJ1-1; D gene uncertain. The V end lost 0 bases, the J end lost 6 bases, and 18 bases lay between the germline ends. There are 16 residues in the CDR3. Looked up from germline, CDR1 is SGDLS and CDR2 is YYNGEE. The CDR3 DNA follows: TGTGCCAGCAGCGTAGACAGAAATTTGGGTGGGTCTGAAGCTTTCTTT. Its protein is CASSVDRNLGGSEAFF.

This sequence joins TRBV10-1 and TRBJ1-2, with TRBD1 matching over 7 bases. Trimming removed 5 bases from V and 5 bases from J; junction bases left unmatched: 5. Germline lookup yields CDR1 WNHNN and CDR2 SYGVQD (reference sequence). The CDR3 runs 13 residues. The CDR3 DNA reads as TGCGCCAGCAGTCTGGACAGGACTTATGGCTACACCTTC. Protein: CASSLDRTYGYTF.

This clone was found a few times. The genes are TRBV27 and TRBJ2-7; D is possibly TRBD2 (6 bases). The CDR3 consists of 14 residues. V lost 5 bases, J lost 3 bases, and 14 bases lay in between. The germline V gene encodes CDR1 MNHEY and CDR2 SMNVEV (reference sequence). CDR3 in amino acids: CASSRYGSLYEQYF. CDR3 sequence (DNA): TGTGCCAGCAGTCGATACGGGAGTCTCTACGAGCAGTACTTC.

The chain couples TRBV2 to TRBJ1-1, with D tentatively TRBD1 (6 bases). V was cut by 7 bases and J by 4 bases, with 16 bases left in between. CDR1 is SNHLY and CDR2 is FYNNEI in the germline V gene. The CDR3 loop spans 14 amino acids. This CDR3 reads CASIPLETGTEAFF. CDR3 sequence (DNA): TGTGCCAGCATCCCCTTAGAGACAGGCACTGAAGCTTTCTTT.

This clone was detected only once. The CDR3 nucleotides read TGTGCCAGCAGTGAAGGGGCAAAGGGTGGGAATCAGCCCCAGCATTTT. Its protein is CASSEGAKGGNQPQHF. The chain carries TRBV6-1 and TRBJ1-5; D gene ambiguous. Germline CDR1 MNHNS, CDR2 SASEGT. The CDR3 length is 16 residues. Trimming took 1 base from V and 4 from J, leaving 14 bases between them.

The chain carries TRBV20-1 and TRBJ2-7, with 15 bases matching TRBD2. Trimming at V came to 3 bases and at J to 0 bases, leaving 12 bases not matched to a gene. This CDR3 has 19 amino acids. Germline V lookup: CDR1 DFQATT, CDR2 SNEGSKA (reference sequence). The CDR3: CSASPLGTSGGFSSYEQYF. The CDR3 DNA is TGCAGTGCTAGTCCCCTTGGGACTAGCGGGGGGTTTAGCTCCTACGAGCAGTACTTC.

The chain employs TRBV6-5 and TRBJ1-4; D ambiguous. This CDR3 contains 13 residues. V was pared by 4 bases and J by 7 bases, with 10 bases between. Germline V CDR1 and CDR2: MNHEY, SVGAGI. CDR3 nucleotide sequence: TGTGCCAGCAGTTCCCGGGCGTCTGAAAAACTGTTTTTT. Its protein product is CASSSRASEKLFF.

The chain links TRBV19 to TRBJ2-6, with 7 bases fitting TRBD1. After removal of 3 bases from V and 0 bases from J, the junction contained 8 bases not matched to a gene. Germline CDR1 LNHDA, CDR2 SQIVND (reference sequence). The CDR3 has 18 amino acids. The CDR3 reads CASSMMGQMSSGANVLTF. CDR3 bases: TGTGCCAGTAGTATGATGGGACAGATGAGCTCTGGGGCCAACGTCCTGACTTTC.